The 26 T cell receptor beta chains below all came from one sample that was sequenced in a study of blood T cell repertoires in COVID-19. Assay: immunoSEQ multiplex PCR; the TCRdb copy retains only in-frame clones and omits some. This table holds 100,000 or so clones, about 81% found once. The sample taken for sequencing was peripheral blood. These receptor sequences come from a human donor in a cohort sampled during active COVID-19.

The chain's CDR3 is CASSPTGVYEQYF. The CDR3 DNA sequence: TGTGCCAGCTCCCCCACAGGGGTTTACGAGCAGTACTTC. The V and J genes are TRBV28 and TRBJ2-7, with TRBD1 matching 7 bases. This CDR3 spans 13 amino acids. Trimming at V came to 8 bases and at J to 4 bases, leaving 8 bases not matched to a gene. From germline, CDR1 is MDHEN and CDR2 SYDVKM.

This chain joins TRBV4-2 and TRBJ1-6; 8 bases are a match to TRBD1. Germline loops: CDR1 LGHNA, CDR2 YNFKEQ. The V segment lost 0 bases and the J segment 10 bases; nucleotides outside the gene matches: 5. This CDR3 region has 15 residues. CDR3 loop: CASSQDRTGPSPLHF. DNA of the CDR3: TGTGCCAGCAGCCAAGATCGGACAGGGCCCTCACCCCTCCACTTT.

V usage is TRBV30 and J usage is TRBJ1-3, with 7 bases lining up with TRBD1. Germline assignment: CDR1 GTSNPN and CDR2 SVGIG (reference sequence). With V trimmed by 0 bases and J by 4 bases, 6 bases remained unmatched. The length of the CDR3 is 15 residues. As DNA, the CDR3 is TGTGCCTGGAGTGTAACAGGGGCAAGCGGAAACACCATATATTTT. Translation gives CAWSVTGASGNTIYF.

CDR3 loop: CASSIQDLSSYEQYF. The CDR3 DNA reads TGTGCCAGTAGTATCCAGGACTTGAGCTCCTACGAGCAGTACTTC. The genes are TRBV19 and TRBJ2-7; TRBD2 might be the D (5 bases). V lost 3 bases and J 0 bases, leaving 12 bases between the germline ends. The CDR3 spans 15 residues. Germline loops: CDR1 LNHDA, CDR2 SQIVND (reference sequence).

The chain combines TRBV7-3 with TRBJ2-1; possible D gene TRBD2, 7 bases. The CDR3 spans 16 residues. Germline values: CDR1 SGHTA, CDR2 FQGTGA. Between the trimmed V and J ends, which lost 8 bases and 7 bases, there was a span of 24 bases. This CDR3 is CASAARGGLAANEQFF. CDR3 bases: TGTGCCAGCGCAGCTCGTGGGGGCCTAGCGGCTAATGAGCAGTTCTTC. The full variable domain, its missing parts supplied by reference TRBV7-3 and TRBJ2-1, is GAGVSQTPSNKVTEKGKYVELRCDPISGHTALYWYRQSLGQGPEFLIYFQGTGAADDSGLPNDRFFAVRPEGSVSTLKIQRTERGDSAVYLCASAARGGLAANEQFFGPGTRLTVL.

CDR3 region: CASSPQGPTYEQYF. The CDR3 coding sequence is TGTGCCAGCTCACCACAGGGGCCAACCTACGAGCAGTACTTC. V usage is TRBV18 and J usage is TRBJ2-7; tentative D call: TRBD1 (5 bases). The CDR3 covers 14 residues. Looked up from germline, CDR1 is KGHSH and CDR2 is LQKENI. Trimming left V 1 base short and J 2 bases short, with 9 bases between.

The J gene is TRBJ2-1, the V gene TRBV7-3; possibly TRBD1 for D (5 bases). The CDR3 totals 13 residues. The V gene's germline CDR1 is SGHTA and CDR2 FQGTGA. Trimming stripped 0 bases from V and 6 bases from J, with 6 bases between. CDR3 sequence: CASSLTGVNEQFF. CDR3 in DNA: TGTGCCAGCAGCTTAACAGGGGTCAATGAGCAGTTCTTC.

The table lists this clone with a count of one. This chain connects TRBV12-3 or TRBV12-4 to TRBJ2-2; 7 nucleotides line up with TRBD1. With 2 bases clipped from V and 7 bases from J, the junction kept 1 base outside the gene matches. This CDR3 is 13 amino acids long. The DNA for the CDR3 is TGTGCCAGCAGTTTACGGGACAGCGGGGAGCTGTTTTTT. Translated: CASSLRDSGELFF.

The J gene is TRBJ1-6, the V gene TRBV7-2; D remains unclear. Germline CDR1 reads SGHTA; CDR2 reads FQGNSA. V shed 5 bases and J shed 8 bases, with 13 bases lying between them. The CDR3 loop spans 14 amino acids. This CDR3 is CASSTRSSYSPLHF. The CDR3 coding sequence is TGTGCCAGCAGCACCAGGTCCTCCTATTCACCCCTCCACTTT.

This chain uses TRBV18 with TRBJ2-7; 8 nucleotides align to TRBD2. The trim removed 6 bases at V and 1 base at J, leaving 8 bases unmatched. The germline CDR1 and CDR2 sequences are KGHSH and LQKENI. The CDR3 is made up of 15 amino acids. As DNA, the CDR3 is TGTGCCAGCTCGACCTCTAGCGGGCGGTCCTACGAGCAGTACTTC. It yields the protein CASSTSSGRSYEQYF.

The rearrangement uses TRBV14 and TRBJ2-7; TRBD2 aligns across 7 bases. The CDR3 sequence is 17 residues long. The V and J ends lost 0 bases and 0 bases, in that order; junction bases with no gene match: 8. Germline V gene lookup returns CDR1 SGHDN and CDR2 FVKESK. The CDR3 is CASSQDVGGITSYEQYF. In DNA form, the CDR3 reads TGTGCCAGCAGCCAAGACGTCGGGGGGATTACCTCCTACGAGCAGTACTTC.

This rearrangement joins TRBV7-3 to TRBJ2-1; TRBD1 matches 8 bases. In germline, CDR1 is SGHTA, CDR2 FQGTGA. This CDR3 has 15 amino acids. Unmatched junction bases numbered 9, after V lost 4 bases and J lost 7 bases. CDR3 sequence: CASSSQGALGNEQFF. The DNA of the CDR3 is TGTGCCAGCAGCTCCCAGGGGGCTCTTGGGAATGAGCAGTTCTTC.

The chain links TRBV18 to TRBJ1-1; TRBD1 matches 8 bases. CDR3 length: 17 residues. The J segment lost 3 bases and the V segment lost 2 bases, leaving 11 bases of the junction unmatched. The germline V gene has CDR1 KGHSH and CDR2 LQKENI. This chain's CDR3 is CASSPGRGQGGDTEAFF. The CDR3 DNA sequence: TGTGCCAGCTCACCAGGCAGGGGGCAAGGGGGAGACACTGAAGCTTTCTTT.

Only a few counts were recorded for this clone. The chain is built from TRBV5-1 and TRBJ1-2; TRBD1 agrees at 7 bases. This CDR3 has 14 residues. Germline lookup yields CDR1 SGHRS and CDR2 YFSETQ. V lost 4 bases to trimming and J lost 3 bases; unmatched junction nucleotides: 6. The CDR3 reads CASSVGDSYYGYTF. In DNA form, the CDR3 reads TGCGCCAGCAGCGTGGGGGACAGCTACTATGGCTACACCTTC.

The CDR3 loop reads CASSFTAGYGYTF. The CDR3 bases are TGTGCCAGCAGCTTTACGGCGGGCTATGGCTACACCTTC. The rearrangement uses TRBV5-8 and TRBJ1-2; no reliable D call. The CDR3 runs to 13 residues. Trimming cost V 2 bases and J 4 bases, with 9 bases left between them. CDR1 SGHTS and CDR2 YDEGEE come from the germline V gene.

The chain carries TRBV7-3 and TRBJ2-2; TRBD1 matches at 7 bases. The V gene end was trimmed by 4 bases and the J gene end by 1 base; junction bases not matched to a gene: 6. CDR1 and CDR2 from the germline V gene are SGHTA and FQGTGA. This CDR3 is built from 16 residues. The chain's CDR3 is CASSSSRDRNTGELFF. The CDR3 nucleotides read TGTGCCAGCAGCTCCTCCCGGGACAGGAACACCGGGGAGCTGTTTTTT.

The chain joins TRBV5-1 to TRBJ2-7; 12 bases align to TRBD1. This CDR3 contains 17 residues. Trimming at V came to 4 bases and at J to 1 base, leaving 9 bases not matched to a gene. Germline CDR1 SGHRS, CDR2 YFSETQ. The CDR3 nucleotides read TGCGCCAGCAGCGATGGGACAGGGGGCACATGGTCCTACGAGCAGTACTTC. This sequence encodes CASSDGTGGTWSYEQYF. The full variable domain, completed using reference TRBV5-1 and TRBJ2-7, is KAGVTQTPRYLIKTRGQQVTLSCSPISGHRSVSWYQQTPGQGLQFLFEYFSETQRNKGNFPGRFSGRQFSNSRSEMNVSTLELGDSALYLCASSDGTGGTWSYEQYFGPGTRLTVT.

The V and J genes are TRBV5-1 and TRBJ1-5, with 12 bases that match TRBD1. The J segment lost 5 bases and the V segment lost 4 bases, leaving 1 base of the junction unmatched. The CDR3 loop spans 14 amino acids. Germline assignment: CDR1 SGHRS and CDR2 YFSETQ. CDR3 nucleotides: TGCGCCAGCAGCCGGGACAGGGGGCATCAGCCCCAGCATTTT. Amino acid sequence: CASSRDRGHQPQHF.

The chain's CDR3 is CASSPRDSHNEQFF. CDR3 nucleotides: TGTGCCAGCAGCCCCCGGGACAGCCACAATGAGCAGTTCTTC. The chain links TRBV3-1 (or the pseudogene TRBV3-2) to TRBJ2-1, with 7 positions matching TRBD1. The CDR3 runs 14 residues. The germline gives CDR1 LGHDT, CDR2 YNNKEL (reference sequence). Germline trimming cut 4 bases from V and 5 bases from J; bases unmatched to any gene: 5.

This sequence joins TRBV5-6 and TRBJ1-1; D call uncertain. The CDR3 runs to 14 residues. The germline gives CDR1 SGHDT, CDR2 YYEEEE. The germline V and J ends were trimmed by 0 bases and 1 base, with 7 bases remaining between them. CDR3 in amino acids: CASSLASGNTEAFF. The CDR3 DNA reads TGTGCCAGCAGCTTGGCGTCGGGGAACACTGAAGCTTTCTTT. The variable domain in full, with the rest retrieved from reference TRBV5-6 and TRBJ1-1, is DAGVTQSPTHLIKTRGQQVTLRCSPKSGHDTVSWYQQALGQGPQFIFQYYEEEERQRGNFPDRFSGHQFPNYSSELNVNALLLGDSALYLCASSLASGNTEAFFGQGTRLTVV.

The gene calls are TRBV18 and TRBJ1-4; D gene unclear. Germline CDR1 KGHSH, CDR2 LQKENI. The CDR3 spans 15 residues. Trimming took 5 bases from V and 8 from J, leaving 18 bases between them. CDR3 DNA sequence: TGTGCCAGCTCATCTGGAGTAGGCGGATCGGAAAAACTGTTTTTT. Residues: CASSSGVGGSEKLFF.

This clone was counted once. This chain links TRBV7-8 with TRBJ2-1; D may be TRBD1 (6 bases). CDR3 length: 13 amino acids. The germline V and J ends were trimmed by 1 base and 10 bases, with 11 bases remaining between them. In germline, CDR1 is SGHVS, CDR2 FQNEAQ. CDR3 nucleotide sequence: TGTGCCAGCAGCTTAGAAAGGGGGACAGAGCAGTTCTTC. Amino acids: CASSLERGTEQFF.

CDR3 bases: TGTGCCAGCAGGAGAAAAGGGGTGTCAACAGATACGCAGTATTTT. It is translated as CASRRKGVSTDTQYF. The chain is built from TRBV28 and TRBJ2-3, with D perhaps TRBD1 (5 bases). The CDR3 consists of 15 residues. V shed 6 bases and J shed 3 bases, with 16 bases lying between them. Germline V gives CDR1 MDHEN, CDR2 SYDVKM.

The chain uses TRBV18 and TRBJ1-2; 7 bases fit TRBD1. Germline-derived CDR1 and CDR2 are KGHSH and LQKENI. The CDR3 spans 16 residues. V dropped 1 base and J dropped 6; count of bases not matched to a gene: 11. Here the CDR3 reads CASSPLGQAAKDGYTF. Here the CDR3 DNA reads TGTGCCAGCTCACCACTTGGACAGGCGGCGAAGGATGGCTACACCTTC.

Here the CDR3 DNA reads TGTGCCAGCAGCCCCCTGGGGACAGGGGGCTCCTACGAGCAGTACTTC. It is translated as CASSPLGTGGSYEQYF. The rearrangement joins TRBV9 to TRBJ2-7; TRBD1 matches at 11 bases. Germline CDR1 reads SGDLS; CDR2 reads YYNGEE. The J segment lost 0 bases and the V segment lost 4 bases, leaving 6 bases of the junction unmatched. This CDR3 contains 16 residues.

The chain couples TRBV3-1 (or the pseudogene TRBV3-2) to TRBJ2-7, with TRBD1 identical over 9 bases. The CDR3 extends over 16 amino acids. V trimming: 0 bases; J trimming: 2 bases; junction bases outside the gene matches: 5. The V gene's germline CDR1 is LGHDT and CDR2 YNNKEL (reference sequence). Here the CDR3 reads CASSQEDRGYPYEQYF. CDR3 sequence (DNA): TGTGCCAGCAGCCAAGAGGACAGGGGTTATCCCTACGAGCAGTACTTC.